This is a list of T cell receptor beta chains from one sample in a study of beta chain features in type 1 diabetes. Sequencing used immunoSEQ multiplex PCR; TCRdb keeps in-frame clones, though not all of them. The sample yields roughly 160,000 clones, approximately 8% seen once. Sequencing input: central memory CD4+ T cells from blood. These receptors were taken from a woman between 40 and 55 years old with type 1 diabetes. Each CDR3 is given with its conserved first and last residue. D genes are given only for firm matches. Clone size, where shown, is once, few, many, or a class for clones that have expanded.

size	J	V	D	CDR3	DNA
.	TRBJ1-1	TRBV4-1	TRBD1	CASSQDERIAGGTEAFF	TGCGCCAGCAGCCAAGATGAACGGATCGCAGGGGGCACTGAAGCTTTCTTT
.	TRBJ1-3	TRBV9	.	CASSVVPGGNTIYF	TGTGCCAGCAGCGTAGTCCCAGGGGGAAACACCATATATTTT
.	TRBJ2-5	TRBV5-1	TRBD2	CASRGAGGQETQYF	TGCGCCAGCCGAGGAGCGGGGGGCCAAGAGACCCAGTACTTC
few	TRBJ2-5	TRBV28	TRBD2	CASARRPLASGRKTETQYF	TGTGCCAGCGCAAGGCGCCCGCTGGCTAGCGGGAGGAAGACCGAGACCCAGTACTTC
few	TRBJ2-3	TRBV30	.	CAWFVGASDTQYF	TGTGCCTGGTTCGTAGGAGCCTCAGATACGCAGTATTTT
.	TRBJ2-5	TRBV29-1	TRBD2	CSAKGAGETQYF	TGCAGCGCCAAGGGAGCGGGGGAGACCCAGTACTTC
.	TRBJ1-4	TRBV2	TRBD1	CASRGVGGQNEKLFF	TGTGCCAGCAGAGGTGTGGGGGGACAGAATGAAAAACTGTTTTTT
.	TRBJ1-5	TRBV5-1	.	CASSLHSTGSGEPQHF	TGCGCCAGCAGCTTGCACAGTACAGGGTCGGGTGAGCCCCAGCATTTT
few	TRBJ1-2	TRBV5-4	.	CASSHEDRRGYGYTF	TGTGCCAGCAGCCACGAGGACAGAAGAGGCTATGGCTACACCTTC
.	TRBJ2-1	TRBV9	.	CASSVGQGTYNEQFF	TGTGCCAGCAGCGTTGGCCAGGGGACATACAATGAGCAGTTCTTC
.	TRBJ2-3	TRBV29-1	.	CSVDIQNTQYF	TGCAGCGTAGACATACAGAATACGCAGTATTTT
.	TRBJ1-1	TRBV6-5	TRBD1	CASRQGQEAFF	TGTGCCAGCAGGCAGGGACAGGAAGCTTTCTTT
.	TRBJ1-4	TRBV7-2	.	CASGPGSPGNKLFF	TGTGCCAGCGGACCAGGATCCCCAGGGAACAAACTGTTTTTT
.	TRBJ2-1	TRBV5-1	.	CASGHGQDSNNEQFF	TGCGCCAGCGGCCATGGGCAGGACAGTAACAATGAGCAGTTCTTC
few	TRBJ2-1	TRBV28	TRBD2	CASSSPAGDFGNEQFF	TGTGCCAGCAGTTCACCCGCGGGGGATTTTGGCAATGAGCAGTTCTTC
few	TRBJ1-6	TRBV7-3	.	CASSFGWNSPLHF	TGTGCCAGCAGCTTCGGTTGGAATTCACCCCTCCACTTT
few	TRBJ2-2	TRBV18	TRBD1	CASSPGTGLTGELFF	TGTGCCAGCTCACCCGGGACAGGGCTAACCGGGGAGCTGTTTTTT
.	TRBJ2-7	TRBV7-2	.	CASSLGADSYEQYF	TGTGCCAGCAGCTTAGGCGCCGACTCGTACGAGCAGTACTTC
few	TRBJ1-1	TRBV11-2	TRBD1	CASSLAQGQGAGYTEAFF	TGTGCCAGCAGCTTAGCCCAGGGACAGGGGGCCGGATACACTGAAGCTTTCTTT
few	TRBJ2-1	TRBV28	TRBD2	CASGLAETYNEQFF	TGTGCCAGCGGACTAGCGGAAACCTACAATGAGCAGTTCTTC
few	TRBJ1-1	TRBV28	.	CASSLLDTEAFF	TGTGCCAGCAGTTTGTTAGACACTGAAGCTTTCTTT
few	TRBJ2-1	TRBV11-2	.	CASSLVPRQVAAAQFF	TGTGCCAGCAGCTTAGTGCCTCGCCAGGTTGCTGCAGCGCAGTTCTTC
many	TRBJ2-3	TRBV4-3	TRBD1	CASSQDSAWTGDTDTQYF	TGCGCCAGCAGCCAAGATTCGGCGTGGACAGGGGACACAGATACGCAGTATTTT
many	TRBJ2-5	TRBV5-1	.	CASSRLRQDQETQYF	TGCGCCAGCAGCCGCTTAAGACAGGATCAAGAGACCCAGTACTTC
medium-sized	TRBJ1-2	TRBV4-3	.	CASSPRGGTYGYTF	TGCGCCAGCAGCCCCCGCGGGGGCACGTATGGCTACACCTTC
.	TRBJ2-5	TRBV11-1	TRBD1	CASSLNDRGAKGTQYF	TGTGCCAGCAGCTTGAACGACAGGGGGGCCAAAGGGACCCAGTACTTC
few	TRBJ1-4	TRBV7-2	TRBD1	CASSPQTGGGDEKLFF	TGTGCCAGCAGCCCTCAGACAGGGGGCGGGGATGAAAAACTGTTTTTT
few	TRBJ1-6	TRBV10-3	.	CAISESGLGSPLHF	TGTGCCATCAGTGAGTCGGGGCTAGGGTCACCCCTCCACTTT
few	TRBJ2-2	TRBV4-1	.	CASSQDLGEANTGELFF	TGCGCCAGCAGCCAAGATCTTGGGGAGGCGAACACCGGGGAGCTGTTTTTT
few	TRBJ2-5	TRBV7-9	.	CASSFSGIAETQYF	TGTGCCAGCAGCTTCTCGGGGATTGCAGAGACCCAGTACTTC
many	TRBJ1-5	TRBV2	.	CASSEGEDQPQHF	TGTGCCAGCAGTGAAGGAGAGGATCAGCCCCAGCATTTT
few	TRBJ2-5	TRBV15	TRBD1	CATSREVGQGWETQYF	TGTGCCACCAGCAGAGAGGTGGGACAGGGCTGGGAGACCCAGTACTTC
few	TRBJ2-5	TRBV5-1	.	CASSAGQLETQYF	TGCGCCAGCAGCGCGGGACAGCTAGAGACCCAGTACTTC
few	TRBJ1-1	TRBV5-1	TRBD1	CASSTASSTGGTEAFF	TGCGCCAGCAGCACTGCTTCCTCGACAGGGGGCACTGAAGCTTTCTTT
many	TRBJ2-2	TRBV4-2	.	CASSQGQRNTGELFF	TGTGCCAGCAGCCAAGGACAGCGGAACACCGGGGAGCTGTTTTTT
.	TRBJ1-2	TRBV9	TRBD1	CASSVAETGVGGYTF	TGTGCCAGCAGCGTAGCCGAGACAGGGGTCGGTGGCTACACCTTC
few	TRBJ2-1	TRBV29-1	TRBD2	CSVVASGGVEQFF	TGCAGCGTTGTGGCTAGCGGGGGTGTTGAGCAGTTCTTC
.	TRBJ1-1	TRBV27	.	CASSLFGTPDLNTEAFF	TGTGCCAGCAGTTTATTCGGGACACCAGATTTGAACACTGAAGCTTTCTTT
few	TRBJ2-1	TRBV30	.	CAWSVGGVNEQFF	TGTGCCTGGAGTGTAGGGGGAGTCAATGAGCAGTTCTTC
.	TRBJ1-6	TRBV5-6	TRBD1	CASSRRTGTYSPLHF	TGTGCCAGCAGCCGAAGGACAGGCACTTATTCACCCCTCCACTTT
.	TRBJ2-7	TRBV6-6	.	CASSYSLGGEQYF	TGTGCCAGCAGTTACTCGCTTGGGGGGGAGCAGTACTTC